This paragraph covers one T cell receptor (beta chain) sequence. Its antigen is as yet unknown. This CDR3 spans 14 amino acids. Trimming took off 1 base at V and 3 bases at J, with 9 bases between the two ends. Per the germline V gene, CDR1 is KGHSH and CDR2 is LQKENI. The data are from a study of T cells after yellow fever vaccination. Study-level background: Those fractions that held only low numbers of cells were prepared using the SMART-Seq v4 Ultra Low Input RNA kit. Whole-study findings and limits: FACS-sorted repertoires might harbor abundant contaminating clonotypes from the bulk population.

TCRdb re-called the 5' RACE reads with MiXCR, one entry per CDR3 protein. This sample carries some 250,000 distinct CDR3 sequences, 6.9% of them seen once, and the ten largest clones take around 0.9%. The sequences come from CD4+ T cells sorted from PBMCs, collected 15 days after the yellow fever booster vaccination. V gene TRBV18 combines with J gene TRBJ1-1; D gene ambiguous. The origin of this receptor is a man aged 30 to 39 who received the YFV17D yellow fever vaccine. The CDR3 protein is CASSPRGIDTEAFF. DNA for the CDR3: TGTGCCAGCTCACCACGCGGGATCGACACTGAAGCTTTCTTT.